The next 8 T cell receptor beta chains were all read from a single sample in a study of tumor and adjacent non-tumor tissue in lung cancer (dated by TCRdb to 2016 to 2019). RNA was extracted from bulk unsorted tissue and checked for quality with a NanoDrop ND-1000 and an Agilent 2100. The protocol used for the library was multiplex PCR. TCRdb records Illumina HiSeq 2500 as the sequencer. TCRbeta libraries were built by three rounds of nested PCR using primers (Table S4), following protocols modified from ARM-PCR. TCRdb's own reprocessing of the public reads used fastp at Q25 and MiXCR and kept productive beta chains. Each CDR3 protein gets just one entry, which takes the most common genes and DNA from the rows behind it. The sample table lists 110,000 or so distinct CDR3 sequences, about 75% of them with a count of one. The ten biggest clones cover roughly 35% of the sample. Source material: lung tumor tissue. Receptors were obtained from a woman aged 55-75 years with non-small cell lung cancer.

The chain employs TRBV6-2 or TRBV6-3 and TRBJ1-1; maybe TRBD1 (5 bases). With 7 bases removed from V and 1 base from J, the gap between germline ends came to 16 bases. CDR3 length: 15 amino acids. Germline CDR1 and CDR2: MNHEY and SVGEGT. CDR3 nucleotides: TGTGCCAGCAACCCAGTCTTGGGGCGGAACACTGAAGCTTTCTTT. It codes for CASNPVLGRNTEAFF.

This clonotype came up a few times. One end of the junction is discordant with germline, which a read error may explain. V is TRBV14 and J is TRBJ1-2; D is perhaps TRBD1 (5 bases). This CDR3 is built from 13 residues. Per germline, CDR1 SGHDN and CDR2 FVKESK. The CDR3 bases are TGTGCCAGTAGCCACACCCAGGACGGGGCTAGCACCTTC. This encodes CASSHTQDGASTF.

Of note for this clonotype: Mismatch with germline at one junction end may stem from a read error. The chain recombines TRBV20-1 with TRBJ2-1; the D gene is possibly TRBD2 (7 bases). The germline CDR1 and CDR2 sequences are DFQATT and SNEGSKA (reference sequence). The CDR3 contains 20 residues. The CDR3 coding sequence is TGCAGTGCCAAACCCTCCACTAGAGGGGGGGCTAAGGTACTCTACAATGTGCAGTTCTTC. Amino acids: CSAKPSTRGGAKVLYNVQFF.

Concerning this clonotype: Given the absence of the conserved phenylalanine or tryptophan at the CDR3 end, a read error is likely. The CDR3 DNA reads TGTGCCGGCAGCTTAACTCGAGTAGGTGGGCAGTTCCTC. Protein product: CAGSLTRVGGQFL. The chain links TRBV11-2 to TRBJ2-1; D is uncertain. Looked up from germline, CDR1 is SGHAT and CDR2 is FQNNGV. This CDR3 has 13 amino acids.

As to this clonotype: Given a much more abundant clone one base away, this may be a read error. CDR3 DNA: TGCAGTGCTAAGGCTAGCGGGAGGGCCTACAATGAGCAGTTCTTC. It translates to CSAKASGRAYNEQFF. The chain employs TRBV20-1 and TRBJ2-1; 12 bases line up with TRBD2. The germline CDR1 and CDR2 sequences are DFQATT and SNEGSKA (reference sequence). CDR3 length: 15 residues. Trimming cost V 4 bases and J 2 bases; bases outside gene matches: 3.

Concerning this clonotype: A read error may explain this, as a much larger clone is one base away. Because the CDR3 is missing its conserved closing phenylalanine or tryptophan, this is likely a read error. J is TRBJ2-2 and V is TRBV5-6, with 8 bases aligning to TRBD1. The CDR3 has 15 residues. Per germline, CDR1 SGHDT and CDR2 YYEEEE. Losses at the gene ends were 3 bases for V and 7 bases for J; bases not matched to a gene: 8. DNA of the CDR3: TGTGCCAGCAGCTGGACAGGGAGGAGGAACGGGGAGCTGTTTTAT. Its protein is CASSWTGRRNGELFY.

Turning to this clonotype: One junction end does not reproduce the germline sequence, and a read error may be involved. The chain carries TRBV11-3 and TRBJ2-3; D perhaps matches TRBD2 (6 bases). The CDR3 covers 15 residues. CDR1 is SGHNT, CDR2 YENEEA, per germline. The CDR3 DNA reads TGTACCAGCAGCCTCGCCGGGCAGGGAGGTCATACGCAGTTTTTT. It translates to CTSSLAGQGGHTQFF.

Comment on this clonotype: A read error may account for a junction end that differs from germline. The chain uses TRBV20-1 and TRBJ2-6; D is perhaps TRBD1 (6 bases). The CDR3 runs 17 residues. From germline, CDR1 is DFQATT and CDR2 SNEGSKA (reference sequence). CDR3 in DNA: TGCGGTGCTAGAGATAACAGGGTACTCTCTGGGGCCAACGTCCTGACTTTC. Translation gives CGARDNRVLSGANVLTF.